This T cell receptor beta chain came from a study of blood T cell repertoires in COVID-19. In the authors' methods: The authors estimated nucleated cell counts from reference gene primer amplification. Clones were sequenced by immunoSEQ multiplex PCR, and TCRdb holds only the in-frame ones, with some missing. V, J and clone size derive from that table, while D and trimming were established from the DNA sequence. This table has just over 75,000 clones, roughly 85% appearing once. The CDR3 consists of 13 residues. In germline, CDR1 is LGHDT, CDR2 YNNKEL (reference sequence). V shed 5 bases, J shed 2 bases, and the junction held 2 bases outside the gene matches. The sample holds a few counts of this clone.

The chain carries TRBV3-1 (or the pseudogene TRBV3-2) and TRBJ2-7, with 8 positions matching TRBD2. Sequences were obtained from peripheral blood. This receptor was obtained from a woman older than 75 with active or convalescent COVID-19. CDR3 residues: CASSTGGAYEQYF. The DNA for the CDR3 is TGTGCCAGCAGCACCGGGGGGGCCTACGAGCAGTACTTC.